One sample yielded the 29 T cell receptor beta chains listed below, sequenced in a study of cytomegalovirus exposure and HLA in healthy donors. 60 Vbeta and 13 Jbeta primers were used in PCR. Clones were sequenced by immunoSEQ multiplex PCR, and TCRdb holds only the in-frame ones, with some missing. The sample lists 150,000 to 200,000 clones, about 80% occurring once. The sample comprised PBMCs. These receptors all come from a young man in good health and CMV-seronegative.

The chain couples TRBV30 to TRBJ2-5; no clear D gene. With the DNA end fitting TRBJ2-7 better, the J assignment may be wrong. This CDR3 has 11 residues. CDR1 is GTSNPN, CDR2 SVGIG, per germline (reference sequence). The CDR3 reads CAWSVNIEQYF. The CDR3 DNA follows: TGTGCCTGGAGTGTAAATATCGAGCAGTACTTC.

J is TRBJ2-7 and V is TRBV11-2; possibly TRBD2 for D (6 bases). V shed 7 bases and J shed 3 bases, with 13 bases lying between them. There are 13 residues in the CDR3. Germline CDR1 is SGHAT and CDR2 is FQNNGV. CDR3: CASTGLGDYEQYF. The CDR3 DNA reads as TGTGCCAGCACGGGACTGGGAGACTACGAGCAGTACTTC.

A single count supports this clone. The chain carries TRBV7-2 and TRBJ1-5; D may be TRBD1 (5 bases). There are 18 residues in the CDR3. Germline V CDR1 and CDR2: SGHTA, FQGNSA. Trimming removed 5 bases at V and 1 base at J, with 21 bases between. The CDR3 region has the DNA TGTGCCAGCAGCACGGGACCGGGGGTGGGATTGAGCAATCAGCCCCAGCATTTT. Protein sequence: CASSTGPGVGLSNQPQHF.

The chain carries TRBV29-1 and TRBJ2-7, with TRBD1 identical over 7 bases. The J segment lost 0 bases and the V segment lost 4 bases, leaving 6 bases of the junction unmatched. The V gene's germline CDR1 is SQVTM and CDR2 ANQGSEA. The CDR3 sequence is 14 residues long. The CDR3 here is CSVAQTGSSYEQYF. CDR3 in DNA: TGCAGCGTTGCACAGACAGGGAGCTCCTACGAGCAGTACTTC.

The J gene is TRBJ2-7, the V gene TRBV5-1, with 8 bases matching TRBD2. The germline gives CDR1 SGHRS, CDR2 YFSETQ. Germline trimming cut 4 bases from V and 6 bases from J; bases unmatched to any gene: 3. This CDR3 is built from 12 residues. The CDR3 region has the DNA TGCGCCAGCAGCCGAGCGGGGGTCGAGCAGTACTTC. Encoded protein: CASSRAGVEQYF. The full variable domain, completed using reference TRBV5-1 and TRBJ2-7, is KAGVTQTPRYLIKTRGQQVTLSCSPISGHRSVSWYQQTPGQGLQFLFEYFSETQRNKGNFPGRFSGRQFSNSRSEMNVSTLELGDSALYLCASSRAGVEQYFGPGTRLTVT.

The gene calls are TRBV9 and TRBJ2-5; 8 nucleotides agree with TRBD1. The CDR3 sequence is 15 residues long. In germline, CDR1 is SGDLS, CDR2 YYNGEE. Unmatched junction bases numbered 6, after V lost 0 bases and J lost 5 bases. For the CDR3, the DNA is TGTGCCAGCAGCGTAGGGGCAGGGGGCAGGGAGACCCAGTACTTC. Its translation is CASSVGAGGRETQYF.

Concerning this clone itself: The junction and the germline gene differ at one end; a read error may be behind it. The identical CDR3 is also encoded by other nucleotide sequences in the sample. The rearrangement uses TRBV7-2 and TRBJ2-2; 8 bases line up with TRBD2. Germline V gives CDR1 SGHTA, CDR2 FQGNSA. This CDR3 region has 16 residues. The CDR3 DNA sequence: TGTGCCAGCAGCTTAGTCACGGGAGGGGGTCCCGGGGAACTGTTTTTT. Protein: CASSLVTGGGPGELFF.

This clone showed up just once. The rearrangement links TRBV6-6 to TRBJ2-7; the D is unclear. Germline loops: CDR1 MNHNY, CDR2 SVGAGI (reference sequence). Between the trimmed V and J ends, which lost 2 bases and 4 bases, there was a span of 9 bases. This CDR3 spans 13 amino acids. The CDR3 DNA reads as TGTGCCAGCAGTTACGGTGCTGCGTACGAGCAGTACTTC. It codes for CASSYGAAYEQYF.

This clone occurred a few times. J is TRBJ1-2 and V is TRBV5-4; D is possibly TRBD1 (6 bases). The V end was cut by 4 bases, the J end by 3 bases, with 16 bases between. The germline V gene has CDR1 SGHNT and CDR2 YYREEE (reference sequence). The CDR3 runs to 15 residues. CDR3 residues: CASSINRVSDYGYTF. The CDR3 DNA sequence: TGTGCCAGCAGCATTAACAGGGTTTCGGACTATGGCTACACCTTC.

The rearrangement uses TRBV7-9 and TRBJ1-2; the D gene is possibly TRBD1 (5 bases). Trimming pared 1 base from V and 1 base from J, leaving 10 bases between. Germline V gives CDR1 SEHNR, CDR2 FQNEAQ (reference sequence). This CDR3 spans 15 amino acids. DNA of the CDR3: TGTGCCAGCAGCTTAGTAGGGCAGGGTAACTATGGCTACACCTTC. Amino acids: CASSLVGQGNYGYTF.

This clone was found a few times. This chain links TRBV9 with TRBJ1-3, with 7 nucleotides matching TRBD1. The length of the CDR3 is 16 residues. The germline CDR1 and CDR2 sequences are SGDLS and YYNGEE. Losses at the gene ends were 3 bases for V and 0 bases for J; bases not matched to a gene: 6. The CDR3 spells CASSDSDRDSGNTIYF. The CDR3 DNA is TGTGCCAGCAGCGACTCCGACAGGGACTCTGGAAACACCATATATTTT.

This clone was recorded a few times. The chain links TRBV9 to TRBJ2-1; D uncertain. CDR3 length: 13 residues. The V gene lost 3 bases and the J gene lost 6 bases, with 10 bases spanning the gap. The germline V gene has CDR1 SGDLS and CDR2 YYNGEE. The DNA for the CDR3 is TGTGCCAGCAGCGCCTCGGTATTCAATGAGCAGTTCTTC. Translated, it gives CASSASVFNEQFF.

CDR3 residues: CASSSEIAGGEQYF. CDR3 DNA: TGTGCCAGCAGCTCCGAGATCGCAGGGGGGGAGCAGTACTTC. The genes are TRBV7-9 and TRBJ2-7; a weak D match, TRBD1 (7 bases). V gave up 4 bases and J gave up 7 bases, with 17 bases separating them. The CDR3 consists of 14 residues. Germline assignment: CDR1 SEHNR and CDR2 FQNEAQ (reference sequence).

The chain links TRBV11-2 to TRBJ1-4; 9 bases align to TRBD1. Germline values: CDR1 SGHAT, CDR2 FQNNGV. With 5 bases clipped from V and 6 bases from J, the junction kept 7 bases outside the gene matches. The CDR3 has 15 amino acids. The chain's CDR3 is CASSHPGQGDEKLFF. In DNA, the CDR3 is TGTGCCAGCAGCCACCCGGGACAGGGAGATGAAAAACTGTTTTTT.

Points on this clone: The limits of the CDR3 on the DNA are not certain, so only TCRdb's listed CDR3 is given. The chain couples TRBV10-1 to TRBJ1-1; the tabulated D call, TRBD1, remains unverified against the DNA. In germline, CDR1 is WNHNN, CDR2 SYGVQD (reference sequence). Counting both end residues, the CDR3 totals 14 amino acids. The CDR3 here is CASSFGTGNTEDFF.

The rearrangement links TRBV23-1 to TRBJ1-2, with a weak D call TRBD1 (5 bases). TRBV23-1 is classed as an ORF, of uncertain function. CDR3 length: 16 residues. The V and J ends lost 1 base and 5 bases respectively, with 17 bases between them. Here the CDR3 reads CASSQCSGWRGYGYTF. CDR3 sequence (DNA): TGCGCCAGCAGTCAATGTAGCGGTTGGCGGGGGTATGGCTACACCTTC.

This chain links TRBV7-3 with TRBJ2-2; a possible D gene is TRBD1 (5 bases). Trimming cost V 6 bases and J 4 bases, with 12 bases left between them. Germline V CDR1 and CDR2: SGHTA, FQGTGA. The CDR3 runs 14 residues. Here the CDR3 reads CASRRQGFTGELFF. The CDR3 bases are TGTGCCAGCAGGCGTCAGGGATTCACCGGGGAGCTGTTTTTT. The variable domain in full, completed from reference TRBV7-3 and TRBJ2-2, reads GAGVSQTPSNKVTEKGKYVELRCDPISGHTALYWYRQSLGQGPEFLIYFQGTGAADDSGLPNDRFFAVRPEGSVSTLKIQRTERGDSAVYLCASRRQGFTGELFFGEGSRLTVL.

The chain combines TRBV6-1 with TRBJ1-1; unclear D gene. This CDR3 is built from 14 residues. Trimming shortened V by 3 bases and J by 5 bases, and 13 bases separated the two germline ends. From germline, CDR1 is MNHNS and CDR2 SASEGT. The CDR3 sequence is CASSEKSRGTEAFF. For the CDR3, the DNA is TGTGCCAGCAGTGAGAAGAGTCGAGGAACTGAAGCTTTCTTT.

The chain couples TRBV4-1 to TRBJ1-1, with 10 bases matching TRBD1. V was pared by 3 bases and J by 1 base, with 2 bases of the junction left unmatched. Germline CDR1 MGHRA, CDR2 YSYEKL. The CDR3 loop spans 15 amino acids. The CDR3 loop is CASSHGTGENTEAFF. DNA of the CDR3: TGCGCCAGCAGCCACGGGACAGGGGAGAACACTGAAGCTTTCTTT.

The gene calls are TRBV28 and TRBJ2-2; 16 nucleotides line up with TRBD2. The CDR3 sequence is 17 residues long. Trimming removed 3 bases from V and 6 bases from J; junction bases left unmatched: 4. CDR1 and CDR2 from the germline V gene are MDHEN and SYDVKM. This CDR3 is CASSLGLAGGPPGELFF. The DNA for the CDR3 is TGTGCCAGCAGTTTGGGACTAGCGGGAGGGCCTCCCGGGGAGCTGTTTTTT.

This clone was found a few times. This chain uses TRBV19 with TRBJ1-5, with 9 bases aligning to TRBD1. V gave up 10 bases and J gave up 3 bases; unmatched junction bases: 7. Germline V gene sequence: CDR1 LNHDA, CDR2 SQIVND (reference sequence). The CDR3 covers 14 residues. In DNA form, the CDR3 reads TGTGCCACCGACAGGGGGGGACCCAATCAGCCCCAGCATTTT. Its protein is CATDRGGPNQPQHF. Full variable domain (outside the CDR3, taken from reference TRBV19 and TRBJ1-5): DGGITQSPKYLFRKEGQNVTLSCEQNLNHDAMYWYRQDPGQGLRLIYYSQIVNDFQKGDIAEGYSVSREKKESFPLTVTSAQKNPTAFYLCATDRGGPNQPQHFGDGTRLSIL.

This clone turned up a few times. V is TRBV29-1 and J is TRBJ2-7, with 13 nucleotides matching TRBD2. Germline values: CDR1 SQVTM, CDR2 ANQGSEA. This CDR3 has 15 residues. With V trimmed by 5 bases and J by 3 bases, 7 bases remained unmatched. The CDR3 sequence is CSVTGTSGNYYEQYF. CDR3 bases: TGCAGCGTTACCGGGACTAGCGGGAACTACTACGAGCAGTACTTC.

This clone was counted once. The genes are TRBV29-1 and TRBJ1-3, with a weak D call TRBD1 (6 bases). CDR1 is SQVTM and CDR2 is ANQGSEA in the germline V gene. The V gene lost 2 bases and the J gene lost 1 base, with 12 bases spanning the gap. The CDR3 runs 15 residues. The CDR3 DNA sequence: TGCAGCGTTGAATTGGCAGGGGTATCTGGAAACACCATATATTTT. Residues: CSVELAGVSGNTIYF.

The CDR3 spells CASRAPEREVTYNEQFF. CDR3 DNA sequence: TGTGCCAGCAGGGCCCCCGAGCGGGAGGTCACCTACAATGAGCAGTTCTTC. This rearrangement joins TRBV28 to TRBJ2-1; TRBD2 agrees at 9 bases. V shed 6 bases, J shed 2 bases, and the junction held 11 bases outside the gene matches. The CDR3 spans 17 residues. Germline-derived CDR1 and CDR2 are MDHEN and SYDVKM.

This clone has a single count. The chain couples TRBV6-6 to TRBJ1-1; D is ambiguous. Germline V gene lookup returns CDR1 MNHNY and CDR2 SVGAGI (reference sequence). CDR3 length: 14 amino acids. Trimming left V 0 bases short and J 1 base short, with 6 bases between. CDR3 loop: CASSYSNKNTEAFF. The CDR3 nucleotides read TGTGCCAGCAGTTACTCTAACAAGAACACTGAAGCTTTCTTT.

With respect to this clone: Other DNA sequences in this specimen translate into the identical CDR3. The chain carries TRBV25-1 and TRBJ2-7, with 8 bases that match TRBD2. V shed 8 bases, J shed 9 bases, and the junction held 6 bases outside the gene matches. Germline V gene lookup returns CDR1 MGHDK and CDR2 SYGVNS. This CDR3 region has 11 residues. In DNA, the CDR3 is TGTGCCAGCGGGACTAGTAGCGGGCAGTACTTC. This translates into CASGTSSGQYF.

The genes are TRBV28 and TRBJ1-5; 9 bases are shared with TRBD1. CDR1 is MDHEN, CDR2 SYDVKM, per germline. The V gene end was trimmed by 4 bases and the J gene end by 0 bases; junction bases not matched to a gene: 10. The CDR3 is 18 amino acids. CDR3 in DNA: TGTGCCAGCAGTTGGGTCCGGGACAGGGAACATAGCAATCAGCCCCAGCATTTT. Translating it yields CASSWVRDREHSNQPQHF.

The chain recombines TRBV25-1 with TRBJ2-7; D gene ambiguous. The CDR3 extends over 14 amino acids. Germline loops: CDR1 MGHDK, CDR2 SYGVNS. V was pared by 4 bases and J by 2 bases, with 12 bases between. CDR3 bases: TGTGCCAGCAGTGCTACACGACTCCCCTACGAGCAGTACTTC. The encoded protein is CASSATRLPYEQYF.

In this sample, this clone turned up a few times. The chain joins TRBV27 to TRBJ2-7; TRBD2 aligns across 11 bases. CDR1 is MNHEY and CDR2 is SMNVEV in the germline V gene (reference sequence). The CDR3 length is 15 residues. Trimming at V came to 3 bases and at J to 7 bases, leaving 8 bases not matched to a gene. The CDR3 protein is CASSLRLAGFWEQYF. The DNA of the CDR3 is TGTGCCAGCAGTTTGCGACTAGCGGGGTTTTGGGAGCAGTACTTC.